Below are 32 T cell receptor beta chains sequenced from a single sample in a study of molecular identifiers for immune sequencing clone quantification. TCRdb called the PCR reads again in MiXCR, with one record for every CDR3 protein. Among over 550,000 distinct CDR3 sequences listed, approximately 24% were seen once. The sample comprised naive CD8+ T cells from blood, with Jurkat cell RNA spiked in. Subset reported: FACS-sorted CD8+CD4-CCR7+CD45RA+ naive T cells. The receptors shown here come from a human donor in good health. Some libraries in this study had Jurkat cell RNA spiked in.

Worth noting for this clonotype: A read error may explain this, as a much larger clone is one base away. The J gene is TRBJ2-5, the V gene TRBV19; D may be TRBD1 (6 bases). Trimming shortened V by 6 bases and J by 4 bases, and 12 bases separated the two germline ends. Germline V gives CDR1 LNHDA, CDR2 SQIVND (reference sequence). The CDR3 spans 13 residues. The DNA for the CDR3 is TGTGCCAGTAGGACGGACAGAGTAGAGACCCAGTACTTC. Translation gives CASRTDRVETQYF.

The J gene is TRBJ2-1, the V gene TRBV6-6; perhaps TRBD2 as D (7 bases). The CDR3 sequence is 16 residues long. Germline CDR1 and CDR2: MNHNY and SVGAGI (reference sequence). V shed 2 bases and J shed 5 bases, with 16 bases lying between them. The CDR3 spells CASSYPLGGAHNEQFF. The CDR3, as DNA: TGTGCCAGCAGTTACCCCCTAGGGGGGGCACACAATGAGCAGTTCTTC.

This clonotype was picked up many times. The chain has TRBV11-2 and TRBJ2-3; TRBD1 or TRBD2 may be the D gene (6 bases each). The CDR3 loop spans 14 amino acids. The V and J ends lost 10 bases and 6 bases respectively, with 20 bases between them. Looked up from germline, CDR1 is SGHAT and CDR2 is FQNNGV. CDR3 bases: TGTGCCACCATTAGAGGGGGGCCGGGGGATACGCAGTATTTT. Encoded protein: CATIRGGPGDTQYF.

The chain couples TRBV9 to TRBJ2-1; D gene ambiguous. V was cut by 4 bases and J by 4 bases, with 12 bases left in between. Germline assignment: CDR1 SGDLS and CDR2 YYNGEE. This CDR3 region has 14 residues. The CDR3 sequence is CASSLAFPYNEQFF. CDR3 in DNA: TGTGCCAGCAGCCTGGCGTTCCCTTACAATGAGCAGTTCTTC. The variable domain in full, with the rest retrieved from reference TRBV9 and TRBJ2-1, is DSGVTQTPKHLITATGQRVTLRCSPRSGDLSVYWYQQSLDQGLQFLIQYYNGEERAKGNILERFSAQQFPDLHSELNLSSLELGDSALYFCASSLAFPYNEQFFGPGTRLTVL.

This clonotype was observed at least ten times. V usage is TRBV7-2 and J usage is TRBJ1-1, with D unclear. Trimming pared 5 bases from V and 4 bases from J, leaving 14 bases between. The CDR3 consists of 14 residues. Germline CDR1 and CDR2: SGHTA and FQGNSA. CDR3 sequence: CASSLAFSPTEAFF. In DNA, the CDR3 is TGTGCCAGCAGCCTGGCTTTTTCCCCCACTGAAGCTTTCTTT.

The chain uses TRBV7-2 and TRBJ1-1; D gene unclear. Germline V gene sequence: CDR1 SGHTA, CDR2 FQGNSA. The V gene lost 1 base and the J gene lost 1 base, with 13 bases spanning the gap. The CDR3 consists of 16 residues. The CDR3 nucleotides are TGTGCCAGCAGCTTAGTTTTTCTGGCCCAGAACACTGAAGCTTTCTTT. This encodes CASSLVFLAQNTEAFF.

This clonotype showed up many times. The CDR3 protein is CASSQDRVADEQYF. The CDR3 DNA sequence: TGCGCCAGCAGCCAAGACAGGGTTGCCGACGAGCAGTACTTC. The chain joins TRBV4-3 to TRBJ2-7; maybe TRBD1 (5 bases). The germline CDR1 and CDR2 sequences are LGHNA and YSLEER. This CDR3 is 14 amino acids long. V lost 0 bases to trimming and J lost 5 bases, with 11 bases between them.

This clonotype was picked up many times. V is TRBV2 and J is TRBJ1-1; D is perhaps TRBD1 (6 bases). The V end lost 2 bases, the J end lost 1 base, and 11 bases lay between the germline ends. Germline lookup yields CDR1 SNHLY and CDR2 FYNNEI. The CDR3 is made up of 15 amino acids. The CDR3 is CASSESTGPNTEAFF. The CDR3 nucleotides read TGTGCCAGCAGTGAATCGACAGGCCCGAACACTGAAGCTTTCTTT.

This clonotype came up a few times. The chain carries TRBV2 and TRBJ1-1, with D perhaps matching TRBD1 (5 bases). V was trimmed by 4 bases and J by 4 bases, leaving 19 bases between them. Germline V CDR1 and CDR2: SNHLY, FYNNEI. The CDR3 sequence is 16 residues long. In nucleotides, the CDR3 is TGTGCCAGCAGTGTCTGGGACTCATGGGGGACCACTGAAGCTTTCTTT. It codes for CASSVWDSWGTTEAFF.

In this sample, this clonotype turned up a few times. The chain carries TRBV6-2 or TRBV6-3 and TRBJ2-7, with TRBD1 as a possible D gene (5 bases). This CDR3 region has 16 residues. Trimming took off 0 bases at V and 5 bases at J, with 17 bases between the two ends. CDR1 and CDR2 (germline): MNHEY, SVGEGT. The DNA for the CDR3 is TGTGCCAGCAGTTACTCGGACATCCCCCTTGACCACGAGCAGTACTTC. This gives the protein CASSYSDIPLDHEQYF.

About this clonotype: A read error is possible here, since a much larger clone lies one base away. V is TRBV4-1 and J is TRBJ1-1; unclear D gene. Per the germline V gene, CDR1 is MGHRA and CDR2 is YSYEKL. This CDR3 contains 12 residues. CDR3 in DNA: TGCGCCAGCAGCGAGATGAACACTGAAACTTTCTTT. Protein: CASSEMNTETFF.

Of note for this clonotype: A much larger clone differs from this one at a single base, so this may be a read error. This rearrangement joins TRBV27 to TRBJ1-1; weak D call: TRBD1 (5 bases). This CDR3 has 16 amino acids. Per germline, CDR1 MNHEY and CDR2 SMNVEV (reference sequence). As DNA, the CDR3 is TGTGCCAGCAGTTTAATCCTTTACAAGGGGTACACTGAAGCTCTCTTT. Translated: CASSLILYKGYTEALF.

This clonotype was recorded a few times. This could be a read error, since a much larger clone is one nucleotide away. CDR3 loop: CASTASPDTQYF. The CDR3 DNA reads TGTGCCAGCACCGCTAGCCCAGATACGCAGTATTTT. The rearrangement uses TRBV7-9 and TRBJ2-3, with D maybe TRBD2 (5 bases). Trimming shortened V by 7 bases and J by 4 bases, and 9 bases separated the two germline ends. The germline V gene has CDR1 SEHNR and CDR2 FQNEAQ (reference sequence). This CDR3 comprises 12 residues.

This clonotype was observed at least ten times. This rearrangement joins TRBV5-4 to TRBJ2-5; D uncertain. The CDR3 totals 15 residues. Looked up from germline, CDR1 is SGHNT and CDR2 is YYREEE (reference sequence). Between the trimmed V and J ends, which lost 4 bases and 1 base, there was a span of 14 bases. This CDR3 is CASSLDGIAQETQYF. Here the CDR3 DNA reads TGTGCCAGCAGCCTGGATGGCATTGCCCAAGAGACCCAGTACTTC.

This clonotype was counted many times. V and J are TRBV7-9 and TRBJ1-5; the D gene is possibly TRBD1 (5 bases). This CDR3 has 15 residues. Germline CDR1 and CDR2: SEHNR and FQNEAQ (reference sequence). Trimming pared 5 bases from V and 4 bases from J, leaving 15 bases between. CDR3 sequence (DNA): TGTGCCAGCAGCCCCCTGGGGGGACCAAATCAGCCCCAGCATTTT. Amino acid sequence: CASSPLGGPNQPQHF.

The chain uses TRBV3-1 and TRBJ2-7; 11 nucleotides match TRBD2. Germline values: CDR1 LGHDT, CDR2 YNNKEL (reference sequence). The CDR3 length is 18 residues. J lost 0 bases, V lost 1 base, and 8 bases had no gene match. The CDR3 loop is CASSQVLPLAGGSYEQYF. CDR3 in DNA: TGTGCCAGCAGCCAAGTATTGCCTCTAGCGGGGGGCTCCTACGAGCAGTACTTC.

There are many counts of this clonotype. V is TRBV28 and J is TRBJ2-5; D not resolved. CDR3 size: 14 residues. Germline CDR1 MDHEN, CDR2 SYDVKM. Trimming left V 6 bases short and J 2 bases short, with 13 bases between. CDR3 in amino acids: CASSPTVGQETQYF. CDR3 in DNA: TGTGCCAGCAGCCCCACAGTCGGTCAAGAGACCCAGTACTTC. The variable domain in full, completed from reference TRBV28 and TRBJ2-5, reads DVKVTQSSRYLVKRTGEKVFLECVQDMDHENMFWYRQDPGLGLRLIYFSYDVKMKEKGDIPEGYSVSREKKERFSLILESASTNQTSMYLCASSPTVGQETQYFGPGTRLLVL.

In the case of this clonotype: A read error is possible here, since a much larger clone lies one base away. J is TRBJ1-1 and V is TRBV20-1; D gene ambiguous. Germline CDR1 reads DFQATT; CDR2 reads SNEGSKA (reference sequence). This CDR3 region has 11 residues. Trimming took off 4 bases at V and 5 bases at J, with 8 bases between the two ends. The CDR3 loop reads CSAKELTEAFF. In DNA, the CDR3 is TGCAGTGCTAAGGAATTGACTGAAGCTTTCTTT.

This clonotype was counted only a few times. The CDR3 region is CASSHYPPGTANTEAFF. As DNA, the CDR3 is TGTGCCAGCAGTCACTACCCCCCGGGGACAGCGAACACTGAAGCTTTCTTT. J is TRBJ1-1 and V is TRBV6-2 or TRBV6-3, with TRBD1 matching over 7 bases. With V trimmed by 5 bases and J by 1 base, 13 bases remained unmatched. There are 17 residues in the CDR3. The germline CDR1 and CDR2 sequences are MNHEY and SVGEGT.

This clonotype has a count of ten or more. The chain recombines TRBV6-5 with TRBJ2-5; perhaps D is TRBD1 or TRBD2 (5 bases each). This CDR3 spans 13 amino acids. Germline loops: CDR1 MNHEY, CDR2 SVGAGI. The V end lost 2 bases, the J end lost 3 bases, and 7 bases lay between the germline ends. CDR3 DNA sequence: TGTGCCAGCAGTTACGTGGGGGAAGAGACCCAGTACTTC. Protein: CASSYVGEETQYF.

About this clonotype: A read error is possible here, since a much larger clone lies one base away. This sequence joins TRBV20-1 and TRBJ2-4; maybe TRBD1 (5 bases). The CDR3 runs 13 residues. The germline V gene encodes CDR1 DFQATT and CDR2 SNEGSKA (reference sequence). CDR3 loop: CSARRGAKTIQYF. As DNA, the CDR3 is TGCAGTGCTAGAAGGGGTGCCAAAACCATTCAGTACTTC.

This clonotype was detected once. This may come from a read error, since a much larger clone is one base off. The chain employs TRBV5-3 and TRBJ2-3, with a possible D match to TRBD1 (6 bases). TRBV5-3 is an ORF; its function is uncertain. V lost 8 bases and J lost 8, with 18 bases in between. The CDR3 is 13 amino acids. The CDR3 DNA sequence: TGTGCCAGCAGGCAACAGGGCCTAGTTACGCAGTATTTT. Residues: CASRQQGLVTQYF.

The chain combines TRBV6-4 with TRBJ2-3; TRBD2 agrees at 10 bases. The CDR3 extends over 15 amino acids. CDR1 and CDR2 (germline): MRHNA, SNTAGT. Unmatched junction bases numbered 7, after V lost 9 bases and J lost 1 base. The CDR3 sequence is CARSIAGGGTDTQYF. CDR3 nucleotides: TGTGCCAGAAGTATAGCGGGGGGAGGCACAGATACGCAGTATTTT.

To note about this clonotype: One end of the junction does not line up with germline, which may come from a read error. This chain links TRBV3-1 with TRBJ1-1; D remains ambiguous. The CDR3 has 15 residues. Germline loops: CDR1 LGHDT, CDR2 YNNKEL (reference sequence). CDR3 nucleotide sequence: TGTGCCAGCAGCCAAGATAAGAGTACGAACACTGACGCTTTCTTT. Translated, it gives CASSQDKSTNTDAFF. The full variable domain, completed using reference TRBV3-1 and TRBJ1-1, is DTAVSQTPKYLVTQMGNDKSIKCEQNLGHDTMYWYKQDSKKFLKIMFSYNNKELIINETVPNRFSPKSPDKAHLNLHINSLELGDSAVYFCASSQDKSTNTDAFFGQGTRLTVV.

The CDR3 DNA is TGTGCCAGTAGTATAATCGGCAGCTCTGGAAACACCATATATTTT. It specifies CASSIIGSSGNTIYF. This chain links TRBV19 with TRBJ1-3, with D unresolved. The CDR3 covers 15 residues. Trimming cost V 2 bases and J 0 bases, with 8 bases left between them. The germline gives CDR1 LNHDA, CDR2 SQIVND (reference sequence).

This clonotype was seen only a few times. A much larger clone differs by one base, so this may be a read error. The rearrangement joins TRBV14 to TRBJ1-2; TRBD1 is a possible D gene (6 bases). The CDR3 consists of 15 residues. From germline, CDR1 is SGHDN and CDR2 FVKESK. The CDR3 region has the DNA TGTGCCGGCAGCCAAGGCGGGGGCGCCGGCTATGGCTACACCTTC. It translates to CAGSQGGGAGYGYTF.

V is TRBV11-2 and J is TRBJ2-3; TRBD2 aligns across 7 bases. After removal of 3 bases from V and 2 bases from J, the junction contained 8 bases not matched to a gene. The CDR3 consists of 16 residues. CDR1 and CDR2 (germline): SGHAT, FQNNGV. The DNA of the CDR3 is TGTGCCAGCAGCTTTCGGGACTACTCATCCACAGATACGCAGTATTTT. It translates to CASSFRDYSSTDTQYF.

This clonotype showed up just a few times. V and J are TRBV28 and TRBJ1-4; 10 bases map to TRBD1. Germline V gene lookup returns CDR1 MDHEN and CDR2 SYDVKM. Germline trimming cut 6 bases from V and 8 bases from J; bases unmatched to any gene: 0. This CDR3 is built from 12 residues. The CDR3 loop reads CASRGQGEKLFF. In DNA, the CDR3 is TGTGCCAGCAGGGGACAGGGGGAAAAACTGTTTTTT. Full variable domain (missing parts from reference TRBV28 and TRBJ1-4): DVKVTQSSRYLVKRTGEKVFLECVQDMDHENMFWYRQDPGLGLRLIYFSYDVKMKEKGDIPEGYSVSREKKERFSLILESASTNQTSMYLCASRGQGEKLFFGSGTQLSVL.

The J gene is TRBJ2-2, the V gene TRBV27; D tentatively fits TRBD1 or TRBD2 (5 bases each). Trimming shortened V by 8 bases and J by 4 bases, and 11 bases separated the two germline ends. There are 13 residues in the CDR3. The V gene's germline CDR1 is MNHEY and CDR2 SMNVEV (reference sequence). In DNA, the CDR3 is TGTGCCAGCGGCTTGAGGGGCACCGGGGAGCTGTTTTTT. This codes for CASGLRGTGELFF.

This clonotype was seen many times. V usage is TRBV6-2 or TRBV6-3 and J usage is TRBJ2-2; possibly TRBD2 for D (5 bases). This CDR3 region has 12 residues. Germline lookup yields CDR1 MNHEY and CDR2 SVGEGT. Trimming pared 4 bases from V and 7 bases from J, leaving 7 bases between. For the CDR3, the DNA is TGTGCCAGCAGTTGGACTTTCGGGGAGCTGTTTTTT. The encoded protein is CASSWTFGELFF.

Comments on this clonotype: This clone may be a read error of a much larger clone one base away. The chain carries TRBV6-5 and TRBJ1-1; D gene ambiguous. V lost 0 bases and J lost 10, with 12 bases in between. CDR1 and CDR2 (germline): MNHEY, SVGAGI. The CDR3 is made up of 13 amino acids. In DNA, the CDR3 is TGTGCCAGCAGTTACTCTTGCGCCACCGGAGCTTTCTTT. It codes for CASSYSCATGAFF.

V and J are TRBV15 and TRBJ2-3; 9 bases are shared with TRBD1. The J segment lost 6 bases and the V segment lost 4 bases, leaving 17 bases of the junction unmatched. Germline V lookup: CDR1 LNHNV, CDR2 YYDKDF (reference sequence). The CDR3 is 18 residues long. CDR3 region: CATSTGQGKPLVDDTQYF. The CDR3 bases are TGTGCCACCAGCACAGGACAGGGGAAACCTTTAGTAGACGATACGCAGTATTTT. Full variable domain (missing parts from reference TRBV15 and TRBJ2-3): DAMVIQNPRYQVTQFGKPVTLSCSQTLNHNVMYWYQQKSSQAPKLLFHYYDKDFNNEADTPDNFQSRRPNTSFCFLDIRSPGLGDTAMYLCATSTGQGKPLVDDTQYFGPGTRLTVL.